The sequence of this T cell receptor beta chain was determined in a study of tumor-infiltrating lymphocytes in primary liver carcinoma. Study-wide context: Patients, male and female, were 30 to 69 years old.

CDR1 and CDR2 (germline): SGHAT, FQNNGV. The CDR3 totals 16 residues. Findings and caveats of the study: The study found a significantly higher top-250-clone fraction in tumors than in blood (p = 0.039). Tumor-adjacent and tumor-blood pairs showed less overlap than tumor region pairs.

Unsorted bulk tissue, 20-30 mg of it, served as the source for co-extraction of RNA and DNA. Donors were untreated and chronically infected with HBV. With respect to this clonotype: Its target is not known. One end of the junction does not line up with germline, which may come from a read error.

From roughly 0.55 ug of total RNA, TCR beta-specific cDNA was reverse-transcribed using a constant-region primer. Sequencing libraries for TCR beta derived from three nested multiplex PCR rounds that used slightly modified ARM-PCR. Researchers ran the first two PCR rounds for roughly 10 cycles each with TRBV1-TRBV30 forward primers and a C-beta reverse primer. TCRdb ran MiXCR on the multiplex PCR reads and lists one entry per CDR3 protein. This sample has 99,000 or so distinct CDR3 sequences, with around two thirds found just once. The material sequenced was liver tumor tissue from sampling region 5. Regarding subset: tumor region T5, tumor centre. This receptor was obtained from a woman aged 60-75 years with primary liver carcinoma and hepatitis B virus infection. The chain carries TRBV11-2 and TRBJ1-2; D gene uncertain. The CDR3 region has the DNA TGTGCCAGCAGCTTAAATGAGCAGAGTCGATCCTATGGCTACACCTTT. Amino acid sequence: CASSLNEQSRSYGYTF.